Given below is one TCR beta chain in context. The data derive from a study of blood T cell repertoires in COVID-19. As for the study in general: Material from acute and convalescent COVID-19 was sourced from the United States, Italy and Spain.

CDR1 and CDR2 (germline): SNHLY, FYNNEI. The CDR3 has 13 residues. V dropped 4 bases and J dropped 9; count of bases not matched to a gene: 6. In the authors' workflow: It was from reference gene primer amplification that nucleated cell counts were estimated. Method: immunoSEQ multiplex PCR; TCRdb's copy keeps in-frame clones and lacks some. V and J calls plus clone size are reproduced from that table; the DNA served to infer D and trimming. The sample has approximately 240,000 clones; 82% are singletons. The sequencing sample was made of peripheral blood. The sequence derives from a woman older than 75 with active or convalescent COVID-19. This sequence joins TRBV2 and TRBJ2-1; the match to TRBD1 covers 7 bases. The CDR3 coding sequence is TGTGCCAGCAGTGTGGGACAGATGGGTGAGCAGTTCTTC. Translation gives CASSVGQMGEQFF.